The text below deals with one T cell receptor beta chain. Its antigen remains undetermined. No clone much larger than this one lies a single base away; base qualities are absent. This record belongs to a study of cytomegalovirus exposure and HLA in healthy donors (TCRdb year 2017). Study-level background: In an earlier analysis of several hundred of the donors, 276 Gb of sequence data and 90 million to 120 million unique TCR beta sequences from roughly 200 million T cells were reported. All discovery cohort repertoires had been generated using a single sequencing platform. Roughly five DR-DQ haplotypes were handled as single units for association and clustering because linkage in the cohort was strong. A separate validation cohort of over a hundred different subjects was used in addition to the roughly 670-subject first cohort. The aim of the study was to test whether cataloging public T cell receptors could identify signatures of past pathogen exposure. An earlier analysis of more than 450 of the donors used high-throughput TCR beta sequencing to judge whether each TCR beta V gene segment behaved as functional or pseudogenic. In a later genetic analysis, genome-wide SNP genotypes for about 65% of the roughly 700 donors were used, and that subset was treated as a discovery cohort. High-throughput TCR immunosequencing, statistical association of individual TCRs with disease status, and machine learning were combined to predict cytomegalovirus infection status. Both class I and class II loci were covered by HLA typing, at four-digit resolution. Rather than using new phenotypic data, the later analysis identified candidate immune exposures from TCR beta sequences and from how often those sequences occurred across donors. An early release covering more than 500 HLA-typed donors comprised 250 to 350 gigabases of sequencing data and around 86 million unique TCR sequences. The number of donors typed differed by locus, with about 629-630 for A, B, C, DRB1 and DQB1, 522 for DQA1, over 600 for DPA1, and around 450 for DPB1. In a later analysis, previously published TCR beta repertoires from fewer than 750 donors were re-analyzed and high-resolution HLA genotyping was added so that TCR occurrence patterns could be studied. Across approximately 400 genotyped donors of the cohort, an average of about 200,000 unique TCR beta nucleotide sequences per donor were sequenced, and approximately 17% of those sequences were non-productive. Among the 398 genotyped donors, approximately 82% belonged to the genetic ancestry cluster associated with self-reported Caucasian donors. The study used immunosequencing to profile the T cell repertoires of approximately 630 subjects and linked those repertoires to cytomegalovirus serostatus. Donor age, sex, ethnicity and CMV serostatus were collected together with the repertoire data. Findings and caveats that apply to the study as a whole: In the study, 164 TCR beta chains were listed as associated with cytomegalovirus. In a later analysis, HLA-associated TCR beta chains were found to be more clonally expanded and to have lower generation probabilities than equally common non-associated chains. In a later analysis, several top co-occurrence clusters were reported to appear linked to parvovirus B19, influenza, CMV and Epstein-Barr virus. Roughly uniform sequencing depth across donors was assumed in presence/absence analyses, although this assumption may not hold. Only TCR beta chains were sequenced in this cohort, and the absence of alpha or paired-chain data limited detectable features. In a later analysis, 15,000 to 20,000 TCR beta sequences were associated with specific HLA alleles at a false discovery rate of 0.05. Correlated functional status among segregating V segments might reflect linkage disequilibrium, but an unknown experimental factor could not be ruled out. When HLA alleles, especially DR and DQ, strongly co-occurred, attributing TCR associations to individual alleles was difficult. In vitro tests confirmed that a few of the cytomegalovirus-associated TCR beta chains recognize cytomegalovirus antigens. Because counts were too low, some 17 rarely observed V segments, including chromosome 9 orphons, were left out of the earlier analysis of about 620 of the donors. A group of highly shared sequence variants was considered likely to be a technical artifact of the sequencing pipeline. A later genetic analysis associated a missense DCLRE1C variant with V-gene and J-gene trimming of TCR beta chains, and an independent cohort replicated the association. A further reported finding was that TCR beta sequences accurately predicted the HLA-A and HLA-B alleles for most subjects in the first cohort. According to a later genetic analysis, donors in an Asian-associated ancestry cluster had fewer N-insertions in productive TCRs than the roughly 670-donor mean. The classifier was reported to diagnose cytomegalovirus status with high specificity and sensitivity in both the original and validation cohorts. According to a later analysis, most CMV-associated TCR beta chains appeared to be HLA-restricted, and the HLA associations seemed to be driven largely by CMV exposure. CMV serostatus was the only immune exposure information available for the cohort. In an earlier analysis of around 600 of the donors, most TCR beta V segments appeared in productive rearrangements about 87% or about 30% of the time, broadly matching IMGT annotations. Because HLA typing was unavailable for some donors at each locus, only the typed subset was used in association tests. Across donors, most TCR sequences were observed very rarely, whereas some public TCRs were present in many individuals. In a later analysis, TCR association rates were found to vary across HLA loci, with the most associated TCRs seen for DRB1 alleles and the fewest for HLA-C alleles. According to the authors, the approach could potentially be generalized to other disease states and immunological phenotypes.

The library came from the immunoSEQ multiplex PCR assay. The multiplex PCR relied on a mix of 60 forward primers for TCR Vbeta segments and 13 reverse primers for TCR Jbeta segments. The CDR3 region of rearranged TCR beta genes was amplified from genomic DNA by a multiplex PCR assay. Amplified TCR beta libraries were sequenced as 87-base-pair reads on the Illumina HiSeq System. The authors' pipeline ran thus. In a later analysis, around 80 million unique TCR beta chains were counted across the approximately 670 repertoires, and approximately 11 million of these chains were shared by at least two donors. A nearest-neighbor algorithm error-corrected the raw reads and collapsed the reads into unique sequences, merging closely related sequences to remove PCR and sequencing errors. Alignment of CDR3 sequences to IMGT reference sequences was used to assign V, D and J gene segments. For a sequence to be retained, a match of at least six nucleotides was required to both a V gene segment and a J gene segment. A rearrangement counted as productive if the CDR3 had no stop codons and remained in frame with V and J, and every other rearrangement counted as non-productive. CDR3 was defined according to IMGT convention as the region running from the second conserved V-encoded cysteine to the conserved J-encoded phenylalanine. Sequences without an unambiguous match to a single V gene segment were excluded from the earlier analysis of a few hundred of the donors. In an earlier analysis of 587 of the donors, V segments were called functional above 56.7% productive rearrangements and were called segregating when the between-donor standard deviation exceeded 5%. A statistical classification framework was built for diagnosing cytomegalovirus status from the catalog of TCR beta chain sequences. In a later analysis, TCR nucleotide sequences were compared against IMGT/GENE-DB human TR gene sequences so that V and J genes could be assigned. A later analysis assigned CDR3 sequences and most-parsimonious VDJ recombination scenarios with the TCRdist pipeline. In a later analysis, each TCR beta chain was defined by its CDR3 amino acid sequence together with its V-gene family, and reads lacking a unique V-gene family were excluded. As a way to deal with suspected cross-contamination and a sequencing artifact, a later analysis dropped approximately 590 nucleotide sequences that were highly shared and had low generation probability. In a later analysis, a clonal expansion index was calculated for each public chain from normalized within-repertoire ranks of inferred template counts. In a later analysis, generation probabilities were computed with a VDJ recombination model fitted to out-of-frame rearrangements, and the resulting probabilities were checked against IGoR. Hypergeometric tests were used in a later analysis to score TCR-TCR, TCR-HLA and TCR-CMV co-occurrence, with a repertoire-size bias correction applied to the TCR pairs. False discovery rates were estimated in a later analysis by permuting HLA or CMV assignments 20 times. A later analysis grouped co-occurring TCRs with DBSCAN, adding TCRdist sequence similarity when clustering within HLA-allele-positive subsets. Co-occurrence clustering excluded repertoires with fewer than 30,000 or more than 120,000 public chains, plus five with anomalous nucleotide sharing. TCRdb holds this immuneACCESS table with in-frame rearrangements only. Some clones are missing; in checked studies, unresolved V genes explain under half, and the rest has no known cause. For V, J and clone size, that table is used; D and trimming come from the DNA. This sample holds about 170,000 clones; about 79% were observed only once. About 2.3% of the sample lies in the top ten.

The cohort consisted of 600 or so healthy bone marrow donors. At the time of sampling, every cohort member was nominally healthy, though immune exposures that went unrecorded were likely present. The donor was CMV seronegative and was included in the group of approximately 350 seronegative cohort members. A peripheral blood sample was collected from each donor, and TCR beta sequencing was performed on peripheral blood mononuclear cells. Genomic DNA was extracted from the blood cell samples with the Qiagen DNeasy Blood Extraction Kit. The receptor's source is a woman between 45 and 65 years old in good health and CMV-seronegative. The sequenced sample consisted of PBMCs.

The sequenced DNA: TGTGCCAGCAGTGCAGGGACAGGGTGGAACACCGGGGAGCTGTTTTTT. This is translated as CASSAGTGWNTGELFF. This receptor chain uses TRBV6-1 and TRBJ2-2; 9 junctional bases match TRBD1. Taken from cysteine to phenylalanine, the CDR3 has 16 residues. The entry retains the CDR3 DNA only, 48 bases that are in frame from base 1. Trimming removed 4 bases from V and 1 base from J; the gene matches leave 4 bases unexplained. The germline V gene provides CDR1 MNHNS and CDR2 SASEGT.